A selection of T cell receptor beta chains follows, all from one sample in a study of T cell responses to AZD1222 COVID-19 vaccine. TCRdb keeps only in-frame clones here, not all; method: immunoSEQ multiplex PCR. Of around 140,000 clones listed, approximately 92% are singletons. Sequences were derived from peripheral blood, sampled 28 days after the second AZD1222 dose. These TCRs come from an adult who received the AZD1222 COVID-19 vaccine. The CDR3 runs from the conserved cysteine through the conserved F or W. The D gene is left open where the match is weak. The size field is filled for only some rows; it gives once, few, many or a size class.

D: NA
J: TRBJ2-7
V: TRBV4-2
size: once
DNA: TGTGCCAGCAGCCAAGAAGCGGGTACCTACGAGCAGTACTTC
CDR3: CASSQEAGTYEQYF

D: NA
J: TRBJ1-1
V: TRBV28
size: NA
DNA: TGTGCCAGCAGTTTGGAGGTTACTGAAGCTTTCTTT
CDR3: CASSLEVTEAFF

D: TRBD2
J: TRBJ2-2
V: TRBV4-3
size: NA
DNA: TGCGCCAGCAGCCGATTAGCGGGAGGCGGCACCGGGGAGCTGTTTTTT
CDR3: CASSRLAGGGTGELFF

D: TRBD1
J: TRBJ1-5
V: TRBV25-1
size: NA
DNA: TGTGCCAGCAGTGGACAGGGAAATCAGCCCCAGCATTTT
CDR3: CASSGQGNQPQHF

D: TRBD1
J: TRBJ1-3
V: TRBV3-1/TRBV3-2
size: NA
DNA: TGTGCCAGCAGCCAACCGGGACAGGGTAGAGGAAACACCATATATTTT
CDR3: CASSQPGQGRGNTIYF

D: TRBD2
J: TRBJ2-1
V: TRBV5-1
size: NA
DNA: TGCGCCAGCAGCCCAGCGGGGGGGTACAATGAGCAGTTCTTC
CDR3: CASSPAGGYNEQFF

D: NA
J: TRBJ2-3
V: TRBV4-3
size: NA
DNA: TGCGCCAGCAGCCAAGATCTGACAGATACGCAGTATTTT
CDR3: CASSQDLTDTQYF

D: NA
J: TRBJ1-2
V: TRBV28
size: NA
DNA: TGTGCCAGCAGTTTAGGGGGGCCCTATGGCTACACCTTC
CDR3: CASSLGGPYGYTF

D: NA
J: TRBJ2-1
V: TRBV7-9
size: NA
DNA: TGTGCCAGCAGCTTTTCCCTGGACAAAATCTCGAATGAGCAGTTCTTC
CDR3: CASSFSLDKISNEQFF

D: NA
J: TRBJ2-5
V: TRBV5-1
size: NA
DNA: TGCGCCAGCAGCTTGGGGTGGGGGACCGTTTACTTC
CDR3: CASSLGWGTVYF

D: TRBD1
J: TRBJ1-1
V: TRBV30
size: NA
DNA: TGTGCCTGGAAAACCGGGACAGGGGGCCCTGAAGCTTTCTTT
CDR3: CAWKTGTGGPEAFF

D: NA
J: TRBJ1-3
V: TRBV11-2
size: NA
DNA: TGTGCCAGCAGCCCCCGGGCCTCTGGAAACACCATATATTTT
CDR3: CASSPRASGNTIYF

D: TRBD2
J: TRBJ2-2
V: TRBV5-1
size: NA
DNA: TGCGCCAGCACCCTCATAGCGGGAGAGGTCGGGGAGCTGTTTTTT
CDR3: CASTLIAGEVGELFF

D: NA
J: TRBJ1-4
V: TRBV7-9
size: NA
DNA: TGTGCCAGCAGCTTAAGACATCGAGGTGAAAAACTGTTTTTT
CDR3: CASSLRHRGEKLFF

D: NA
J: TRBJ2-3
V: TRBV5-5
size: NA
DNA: TGTGCCAGCAGCTTGGCCCCCCGGGAGACGCAGTATTTT
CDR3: CASSLAPRETQYF

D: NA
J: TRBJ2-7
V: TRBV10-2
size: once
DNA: TGCGCCAGCAGTGAGGGGCCAGGCAGCTCCTACGAGCAGTACTTC
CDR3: CASSEGPGSSYEQYF

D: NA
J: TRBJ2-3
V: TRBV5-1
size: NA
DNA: TGCGCCAGCAGCTGGAAGGGGACTGGCGGGGTGGGTACAGATACGCAGTATTTT
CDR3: CASSWKGTGGVGTDTQYF

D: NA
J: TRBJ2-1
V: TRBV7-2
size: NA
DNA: TGTGCCAGCAGCTTAGATAGCGGAGGATACAATGAGCAGTTCTTC
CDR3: CASSLDSGGYNEQFF

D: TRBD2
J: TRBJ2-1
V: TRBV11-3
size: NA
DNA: TGTGCCAGCAGCTTAGGCGGGAGAGGGAATGAGCAGTTCTTC
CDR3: CASSLGGRGNEQFF

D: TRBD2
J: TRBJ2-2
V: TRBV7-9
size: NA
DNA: TGTGCCAGCAGCTTCGGACTAGGCGGGGAGCTGTTTTTT
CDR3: CASSFGLGGELFF

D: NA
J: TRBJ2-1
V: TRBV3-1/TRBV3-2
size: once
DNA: TGTGCCAGCAGCCAAGATGGTGGCTCCTACAATGAGCAGTTCTTC
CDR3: CASSQDGGSYNEQFF

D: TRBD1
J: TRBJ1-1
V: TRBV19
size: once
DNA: TGTGCCAGTAGTCCACTTATGGGGACAGGGCGAAACACTGAAGCTTTCTTT
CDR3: CASSPLMGTGRNTEAFF

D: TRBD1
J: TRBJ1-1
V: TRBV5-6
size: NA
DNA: TGTGCCAGCAGCTTGGGACAGGGGCATCGGACTGAAGCTTTCTTT
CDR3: CASSLGQGHRTEAFF

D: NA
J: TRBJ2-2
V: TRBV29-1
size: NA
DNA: TGCAGCGTGTACCGGCCAGGGACTACCGGGGAGCTGTTTTTT
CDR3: CSVYRPGTTGELFF

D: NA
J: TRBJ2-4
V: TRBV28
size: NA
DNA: TGTGCCAGCAGCCCCGGACAGTTGGGGGACATTCAGTACTTC
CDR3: CASSPGQLGDIQYF

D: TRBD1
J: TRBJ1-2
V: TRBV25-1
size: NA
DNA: TGTGCCAGCAGTGACCGGGACAGGGTGCGTGGCTACACCTTC
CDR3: CASSDRDRVRGYTF

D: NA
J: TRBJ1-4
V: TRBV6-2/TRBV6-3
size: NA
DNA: TGTGCCAGCAGTGCCTTGGCCCTCCGGGGTAGAAATGAAAAACTGTTTTTT
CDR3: CASSALALRGRNEKLFF

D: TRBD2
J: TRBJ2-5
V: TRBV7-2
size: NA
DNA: TGTGCCAGCAGCTGGGGACTAGCAGAGACCCAGTACTTC
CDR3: CASSWGLAETQYF

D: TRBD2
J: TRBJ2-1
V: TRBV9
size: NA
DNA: TGTGCCAGCAGCGCCCTAGCGGGCCGGGTTGAGCAGTTCTTC
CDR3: CASSALAGRVEQFF

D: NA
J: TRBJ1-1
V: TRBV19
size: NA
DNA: TGTGCCAGTAGTATCCACCTGAACACTGAAGCTTTCTTT
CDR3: CASSIHLNTEAFF

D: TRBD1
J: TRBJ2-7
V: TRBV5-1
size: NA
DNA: TGCGCCAGCAGCGACGGACAGGGTGGCTACGAGCAGTACTTC
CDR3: CASSDGQGGYEQYF

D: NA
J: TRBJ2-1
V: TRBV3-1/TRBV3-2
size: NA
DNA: TGTGCCAGCAGCCAAGAGGCACTTTTCCCCTACAATGAGCAGTTCTTC
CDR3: CASSQEALFPYNEQFF

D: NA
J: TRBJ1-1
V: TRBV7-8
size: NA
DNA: TGTGCCAGCAGCTTAGAGGGAGCTGAAGCTTTCTTT
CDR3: CASSLEGAEAFF

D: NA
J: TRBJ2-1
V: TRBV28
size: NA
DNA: TGTGCCAGCAGTCTCGGGTGGAATGAGCAGTTCTTC
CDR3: CASSLGWNEQFF

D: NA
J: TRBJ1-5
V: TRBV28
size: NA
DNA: TGTGCCAGCAGTTTATCCCCCCATTGGCAAGATAGCAATCAGCCCCAGCATTTT
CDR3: CASSLSPHWQDSNQPQHF

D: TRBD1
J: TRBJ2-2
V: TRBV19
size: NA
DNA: TGTGCCAGTAGTAGGGACAGGGTCCGTGAGCTGTTTTTT
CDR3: CASSRDRVRELFF

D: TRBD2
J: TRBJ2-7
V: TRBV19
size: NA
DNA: TGTGCCAGTAGTATAGTGACTAGCGGGAGCTCCTACGAGCAGTACTTC
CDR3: CASSIVTSGSSYEQYF

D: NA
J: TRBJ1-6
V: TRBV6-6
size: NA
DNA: TGTGCCAGCAGTTTCACCAATTCACCCCTCCACTTT
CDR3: CASSFTNSPLHF

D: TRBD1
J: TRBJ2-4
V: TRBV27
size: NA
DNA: TGTGCCAGCAGTTTAAGGCTGGACAGGGTTAGTAGGGTAGCCAAAAACATTCAGTACTTC
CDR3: CASSLRLDRVSRVAKNIQYF

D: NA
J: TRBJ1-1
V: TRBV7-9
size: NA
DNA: TGTGCCAGCACGGAGGGGGTAGCCGTGGCTGAAGCTTTCTTT
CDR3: CASTEGVAVAEAFF

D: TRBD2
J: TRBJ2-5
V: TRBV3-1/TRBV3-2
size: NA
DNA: TGTGCCAGCAGCCCGACTAGCGGAGAAGAGACCCAGTACTTC
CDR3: CASSPTSGEETQYF

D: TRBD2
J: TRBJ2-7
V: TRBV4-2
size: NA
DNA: TGTGCCAGCAGCCAAACCGGGACTAGCGGGTCCTACGAGCAGTACTTC
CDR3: CASSQTGTSGSYEQYF

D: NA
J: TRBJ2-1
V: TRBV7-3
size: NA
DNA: TGTGCCAGCAGCCGAGCCGTCGATGAGCAGTTCTTC
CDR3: CASSRAVDEQFF

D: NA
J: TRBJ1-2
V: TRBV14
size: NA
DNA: TGTGCCAGCAGCCAAGATCGGGGGCAGGCGGGCTACACCTTC
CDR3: CASSQDRGQAGYTF

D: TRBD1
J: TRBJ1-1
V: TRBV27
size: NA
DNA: TGTGCCAGCAGTCCCACCCCCGGGACAGTCCTCACTGAAGCTTTCTTT
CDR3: CASSPTPGTVLTEAFF

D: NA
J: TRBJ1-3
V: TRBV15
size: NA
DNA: TGTGCCACCAGCAGAAGTGGAAACACCATATATTTT
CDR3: CATSRSGNTIYF

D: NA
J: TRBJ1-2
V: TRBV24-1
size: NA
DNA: TGTGCCACCAGTGACACATACAGGTTAGGAGGCTACACCTTC
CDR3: CATSDTYRLGGYTF

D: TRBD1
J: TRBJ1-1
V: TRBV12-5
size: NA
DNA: TGTGCTAGTTTAAGAACAGGGGGCCGGGCTGAAGCTTTCTTT
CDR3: CASLRTGGRAEAFF

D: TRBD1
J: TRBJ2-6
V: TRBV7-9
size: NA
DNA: TGTGCCAGCAGCTTAACTGGACAGGGGGCCTCCTCTGGGGCCAACGTCCTGACTTTC
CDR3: CASSLTGQGASSGANVLTF

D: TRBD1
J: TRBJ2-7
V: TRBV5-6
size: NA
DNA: TGTGCCAGCAGCTTGGCAGCCAGGGGGATTCCCTACGAGCAGTACTTC
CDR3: CASSLAARGIPYEQYF